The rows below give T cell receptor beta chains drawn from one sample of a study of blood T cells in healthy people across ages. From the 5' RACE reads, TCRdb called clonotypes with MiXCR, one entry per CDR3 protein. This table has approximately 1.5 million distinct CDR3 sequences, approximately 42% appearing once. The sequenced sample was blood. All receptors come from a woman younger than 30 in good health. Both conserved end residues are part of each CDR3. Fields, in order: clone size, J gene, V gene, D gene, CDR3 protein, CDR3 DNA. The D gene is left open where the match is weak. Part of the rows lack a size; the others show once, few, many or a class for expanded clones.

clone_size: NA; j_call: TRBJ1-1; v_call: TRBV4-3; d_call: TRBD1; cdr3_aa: CASSQEGRGYTEAFF; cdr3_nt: TGCGCCAGCAGCCAAGAGGGCAGGGGGTACACTGAAGCTTTCTTT
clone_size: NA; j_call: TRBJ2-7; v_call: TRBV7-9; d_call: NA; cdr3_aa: CASSLARSHEQYF; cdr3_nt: TGTGCCAGCAGCTTAGCGCGGTCTCATGAGCAGTACTTC
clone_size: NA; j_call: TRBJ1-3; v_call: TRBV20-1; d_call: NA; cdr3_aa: CSGTDTPDSGNTIYF; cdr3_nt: TGCAGTGGGACAGACACACCGGACTCTGGAAACACCATATATTTT
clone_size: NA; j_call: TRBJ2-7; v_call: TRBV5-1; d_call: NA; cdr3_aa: CASSGPGTFSYEQYF; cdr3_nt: TGCGCCAGCAGCGGGCCCGGCACCTTCTCCTACGAGCAGTACTTC
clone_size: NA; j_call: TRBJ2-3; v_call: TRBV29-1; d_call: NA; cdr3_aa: CSTEWRGRPTDTQYF; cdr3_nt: TGCAGCACAGAGTGGAGGGGGCGACCCACAGATACGCAGTATTTT
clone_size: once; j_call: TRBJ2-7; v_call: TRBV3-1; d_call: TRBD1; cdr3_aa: CASSQANRGPYEQYF; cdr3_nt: TGTGCCAGCAGCCAAGCCAACAGGGGCCCCTACGAGCAGTACTTC
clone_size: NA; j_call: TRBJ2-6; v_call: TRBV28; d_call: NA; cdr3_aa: CASRGAYSGANVLTF; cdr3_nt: TGTGCCAGCAGGGGGGCCTACTCTGGGGCCAACGTCCTGACTTTC
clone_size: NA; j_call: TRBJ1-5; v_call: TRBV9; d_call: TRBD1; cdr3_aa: CASSAGTGPNQPQHF; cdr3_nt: TGTGCCAGCAGCGCCGGGACAGGTCCCAATCAGCCCCAGCATTTT
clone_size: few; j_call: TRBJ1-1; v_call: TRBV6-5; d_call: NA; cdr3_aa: CASSYSNGNTEAFF; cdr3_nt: TGTGCCAGCAGTTACTCGAACGGGAACACTGAAGCTTTCTTT
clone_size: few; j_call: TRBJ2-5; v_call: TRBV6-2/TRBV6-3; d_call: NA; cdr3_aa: CASSYYSRYNEQYF; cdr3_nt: TGTGCCAGCAGTTACTACAGCAGATACAATGAGCAGTACTTC
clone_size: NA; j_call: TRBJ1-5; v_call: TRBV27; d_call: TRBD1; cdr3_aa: CASSSGTGRIQPQHF; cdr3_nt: TGTGCCAGCAGTTCCGGGACAGGGAGGATTCAGCCCCAGCATTTT
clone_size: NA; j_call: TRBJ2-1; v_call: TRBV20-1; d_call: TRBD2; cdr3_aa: CSATESGTSVYLSYNEQFF; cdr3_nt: TGCAGTGCTACCGAATCCGGGACTAGCGTATATCTCTCCTACAATGAGCAGTTCTTC
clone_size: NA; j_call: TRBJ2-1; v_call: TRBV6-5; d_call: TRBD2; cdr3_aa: CASSYPHTGTSGGCNEQFF; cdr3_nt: TGTGCCAGCAGTTACCCACACACCGGGACTAGCGGGGGATGCAATGAGCAGTTCTTC
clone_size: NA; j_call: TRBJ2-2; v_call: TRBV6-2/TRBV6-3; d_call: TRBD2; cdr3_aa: CASSWTRVAGELFF; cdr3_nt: TGTGCCAGCAGTTGGACTAGAGTGGCCGGGGAGCTGTTTTTT
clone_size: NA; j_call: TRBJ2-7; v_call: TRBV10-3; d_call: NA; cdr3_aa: CASYGEQYF; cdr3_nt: TGTGCCAGTTACGGGGAGCAGTACTTC
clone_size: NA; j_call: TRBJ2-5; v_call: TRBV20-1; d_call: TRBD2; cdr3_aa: CSARDLSGLAGVGTQYF; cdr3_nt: TGCAGTGCTAGAGATTTGAGTGGACTAGCAGGAGTAGGGACCCAGTACTTC
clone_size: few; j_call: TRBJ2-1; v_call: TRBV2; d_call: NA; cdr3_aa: CASSLGFMGDEQFF; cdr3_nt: TGTGCCAGCAGCCTGGGGTTCATGGGGGATGAGCAGTTCTTC
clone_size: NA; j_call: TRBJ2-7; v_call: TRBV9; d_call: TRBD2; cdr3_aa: CASSTSGRTYNEQYF; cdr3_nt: TGTGCCAGCAGCACAAGCGGGAGGACCTACAATGAGCAGTACTTC
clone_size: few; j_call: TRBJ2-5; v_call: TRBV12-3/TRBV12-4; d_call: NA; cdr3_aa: CASSLRGGYETQYF; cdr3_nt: TGTGCCAGCAGTTTGAGGGGCGGGTACGAGACCCAGTACTTC
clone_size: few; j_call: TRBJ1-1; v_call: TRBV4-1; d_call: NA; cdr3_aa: CASSQDPTEAFF; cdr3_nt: TGCGCCAGCAGCCAAGATCCGACTGAAGCTTTCTTT
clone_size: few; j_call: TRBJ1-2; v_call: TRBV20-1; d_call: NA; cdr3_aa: CSARARDNYGYTF; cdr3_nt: TGCAGTGCTAGAGCGCGCGATAACTATGGCTACACCTTC
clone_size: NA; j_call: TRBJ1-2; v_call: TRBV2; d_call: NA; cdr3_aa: CASTLGPNYGYTF; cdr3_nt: TGTGCCAGCACCCTTGGGCCTAACTATGGCTACACCTTC
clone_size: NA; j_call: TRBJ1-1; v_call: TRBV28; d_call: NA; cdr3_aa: CASGGTGNTEAFF; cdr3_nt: TGTGCCAGCGGGGGAACAGGGAACACTGAAGCTTTCTTT
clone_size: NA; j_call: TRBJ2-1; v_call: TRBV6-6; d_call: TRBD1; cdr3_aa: CASSHTGTGHNEQFF; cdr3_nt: TGTGCCAGCAGCCACACCGGGACAGGGCACAATGAGCAGTTCTTC
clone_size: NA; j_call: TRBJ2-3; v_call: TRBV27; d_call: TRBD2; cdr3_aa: CASSSPGGGEDTQYF; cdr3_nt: TGTGCCAGCAGTTCCCCTGGGGGGGGTGAAGATACGCAGTATTTT
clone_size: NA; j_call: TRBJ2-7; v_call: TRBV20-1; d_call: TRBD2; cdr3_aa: CSALFSGRAGYEQYF; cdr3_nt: TGCAGTGCTTTGTTTAGCGGGAGGGCCGGGTACGAGCAGTACTTC
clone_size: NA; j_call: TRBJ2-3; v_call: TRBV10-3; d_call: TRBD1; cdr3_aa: CAISLDRGTDTQYF; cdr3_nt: TGTGCCATCAGCCTGGACAGGGGGACGGATACGCAGTATTTT
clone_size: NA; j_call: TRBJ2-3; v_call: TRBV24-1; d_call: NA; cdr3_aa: CATSAPNTDTQYF; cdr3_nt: TGTGCCACCAGTGCCCCTAACACAGATACGCAGTATTTT
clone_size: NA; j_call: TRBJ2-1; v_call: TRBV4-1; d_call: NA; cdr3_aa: CASSQVWGSYNEQFF; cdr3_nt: TGCGCCAGCAGCCAAGTTTGGGGATCTTACAATGAGCAGTTCTTC
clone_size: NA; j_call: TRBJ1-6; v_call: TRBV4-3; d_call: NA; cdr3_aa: CASSQQTGANNSPLHF; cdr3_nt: TGCGCCAGCAGCCAGCAGACCGGGGCAAATAATTCACCCCTCCACTTT
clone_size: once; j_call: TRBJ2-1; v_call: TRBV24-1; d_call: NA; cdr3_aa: CATIKRAAHSCNEQFF; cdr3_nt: TGTGCCACCATCAAAAGGGCGGCACACTCCTGCAATGAGCAGTTCTTC
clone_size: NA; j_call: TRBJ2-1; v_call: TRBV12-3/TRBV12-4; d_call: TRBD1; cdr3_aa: CASSPPGGNSYNEQFF; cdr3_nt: TGTGCCAGCAGTCCTCCAGGGGGCAACTCCTACAATGAGCAGTTCTTC
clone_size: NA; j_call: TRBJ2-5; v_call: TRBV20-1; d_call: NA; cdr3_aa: CSARDFRGGQETQYF; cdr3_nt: TGCAGTGCTAGAGATTTTAGAGGGGGGCAAGAGACCCAGTACTTC
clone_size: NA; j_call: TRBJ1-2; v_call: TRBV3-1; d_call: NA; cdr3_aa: CASSQRETQKGYTF; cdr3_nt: TGTGCCAGCAGCCAACGGGAGACCCAGAAAGGCTACACCTTC
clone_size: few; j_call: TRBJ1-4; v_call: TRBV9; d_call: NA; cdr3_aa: CASSSRQEINEKLFF; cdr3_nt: TGTGCCAGCAGTTCCCGACAGGAGATAAATGAAAAACTGTTTTTT
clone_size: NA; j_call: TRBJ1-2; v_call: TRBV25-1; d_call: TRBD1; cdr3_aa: CASSGGTVKGYTF; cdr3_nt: TGTGCCAGCAGTGGCGGGACAGTTAAGGGCTACACCTTC
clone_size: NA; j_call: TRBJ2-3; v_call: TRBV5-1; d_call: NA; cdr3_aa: CASSPTKVGTDTQYF; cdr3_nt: TGCGCCAGCAGCCCTACCAAGGTGGGCACAGATACGCAGTATTTT
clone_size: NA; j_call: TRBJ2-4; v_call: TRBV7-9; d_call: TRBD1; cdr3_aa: CASSPQGTKNIQYF; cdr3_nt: TGTGCCAGCAGCCCACAGGGGACCAAAAACATTCAGTACTTC
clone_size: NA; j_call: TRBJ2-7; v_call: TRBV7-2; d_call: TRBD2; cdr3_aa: CASSSSGSGYEQYF; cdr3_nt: TGTGCCAGCAGCTCTAGCGGGAGTGGCTACGAGCAGTACTTC
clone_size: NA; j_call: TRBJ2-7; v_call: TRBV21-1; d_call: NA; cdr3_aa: CASREKGQASYEQYF; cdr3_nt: TGTGCCAGCAGAGAAAAGGGACAGGCCTCCTACGAGCAGTACTTC
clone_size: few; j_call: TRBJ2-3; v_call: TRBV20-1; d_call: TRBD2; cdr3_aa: CSASPHLAGEEDTQYF; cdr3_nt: TGCAGTGCTAGCCCCCACCTAGCGGGAGAAGAAGATACGCAGTATTTT
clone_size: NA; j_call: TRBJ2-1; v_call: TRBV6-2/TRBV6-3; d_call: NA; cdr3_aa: CASRRDYQETQFF; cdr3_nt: TGTGCGAGCAGGCGAGACTACCAAGAGACCCAGTTCTTC
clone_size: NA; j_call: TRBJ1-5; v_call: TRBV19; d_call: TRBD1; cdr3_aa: CASSPGGGQQPQHF; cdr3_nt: TGTGCCAGTAGCCCGGGAGGGGGCCAACAGCCCCAGCATTTT
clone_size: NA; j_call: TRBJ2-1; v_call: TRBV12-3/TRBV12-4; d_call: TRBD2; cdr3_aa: CASNSAGRLEQFF; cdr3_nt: TGTGCCAGCAATTCAGCGGGACGACTAGAGCAGTTCTTC
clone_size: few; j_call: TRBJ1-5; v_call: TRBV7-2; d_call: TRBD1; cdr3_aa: CASSLGDSLLNQPQHF; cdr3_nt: TGTGCCAGCAGCTTAGGGGACAGCCTTCTCAATCAGCCCCAGCATTTT